Presented here are 21 T cell receptor beta chains from one specimen sequenced in a study of HIV-infected patients and healthy controls. Whole blood was used without fractionation, so all unsorted peripheral T cells were included. Alpha and beta constant-region primers primed reverse transcription of about 470 ng RNA. Alpha and beta chain libraries were made separately by chain-specific third strand synthesis with multiplexing indices. One entry per CDR3 protein, called by TCRdb with MiXCR from the 5' RACE reads. The data hold about 12,000 distinct CDR3 sequences, with 11% observed a single time. Sequencing was performed on blood. All receptors come from an adult in good health.

In this sample, this clonotype turned up many times. V usage is TRBV7-8 and J usage is TRBJ2-1; the match to TRBD2 covers 8 bases. The V segment lost 2 bases and the J segment 8 bases; nucleotides outside the gene matches: 11. The CDR3 loop spans 16 amino acids. Germline lookup yields CDR1 SGHVS and CDR2 FQNEAQ. The CDR3 coding sequence is TGTGCCAGCAGCTTAAGTAGGTGGCGGGAGGAGCATGAGCAGTTCTTC. It is translated as CASSLSRWREEHEQFF.

This clonotype counts as medium-sized. V usage is TRBV6-5 and J usage is TRBJ1-3; D gene uncertain. Per germline, CDR1 MNHEY and CDR2 SVGAGI. V was cut by 6 bases and J by 4 bases, with 10 bases left in between. The CDR3 consists of 13 residues. The CDR3 nucleotides read TGTGCCAGCAGCCCTCCGGGGGGAAACACCATATATTTT. This gives the protein CASSPPGGNTIYF.

This clonotype appeared many times. The chain uses TRBV20-1 and TRBJ2-7, with D hard to call. This CDR3 is built from 14 residues. V shed 6 bases and J shed 6 bases, with 21 bases lying between them. Looked up from germline, CDR1 is DFQATT and CDR2 is SNEGSKA (reference sequence). The CDR3 DNA reads TGCAGTGCCCCGGTCTCGACCGCGGATGCCGAGCAGTACTTC. Translating it yields CSAPVSTADAEQYF.

This chain joins TRBV4-1 and TRBJ1-1, with 9 bases aligning to TRBD1. J gave up 5 bases and V 7 bases, and 14 bases lay outside the gene matches. Germline CDR1 is MGHRA and CDR2 is YSYEKL. The CDR3 is made up of 16 amino acids. CDR3 coding DNA: TGCGCCAGCAACCCGGCCGGGACAGGGATGGAGACTGAAGCTTTCTTT. Amino acids: CASNPAGTGMETEAFF.

Sample share makes this clonotype medium-sized. The chain employs TRBV23-1 and TRBJ2-1, with a tentative D call TRBD2 (5 bases). TRBV23-1 carries the ORF label, with uncertain function. CDR3 size: 15 residues. The V gene lost 3 bases and the J gene lost 8 bases, with 17 bases spanning the gap. In DNA, the CDR3 is TGCGCCAGCAGTCATAGGAGCGGAAAATGGGATGAGCAGTTCTTC. It translates to CASSHRSGKWDEQFF.

V gene TRBV7-8 combines with J gene TRBJ1-1, with D possibly TRBD1 on 5 matching bases. The V and J ends lost 0 bases and 0 bases respectively, with 8 bases between them. The germline V gene has CDR1 SGHVS and CDR2 FQNEAQ. CDR3 length equals 15 residues. This CDR3 reads CASSLAGRLNTEAFF. DNA of the CDR3: TGTGCCAGCAGCTTAGCGGGACGGTTGAACACTGAAGCTTTCTTT.

This clonotype is termed medium-sized (0.01 to 0.1%). The chain couples TRBV20-1 to TRBJ2-3, with D perhaps matching TRBD1 (5 bases). Germline V gene sequence: CDR1 DFQATT, CDR2 SNEGSKA (reference sequence). The CDR3 has 13 residues. V was clipped by 5 bases and J by 3 bases, with 12 bases between them. The CDR3 loop is CSAPRQRTDTQYF. DNA for the CDR3: TGCAGTGCTCCCCGACAGAGAACAGATACGCAGTATTTT.

This clonotype was recorded many times. J is TRBJ2-5 and V is TRBV18; tentatively, D is TRBD1 or TRBD2 (5 bases each). Germline values: CDR1 KGHSH, CDR2 LQKENI. V dropped 6 bases and J dropped 2 bases, with 13 bases sitting between them. The CDR3 has 14 residues. The CDR3 region is CASSPGTEQETQYF. CDR3 coding DNA: TGTGCCAGCTCCCCAGGGACGGAACAAGAGACCCAGTACTTC.

In its sample, this clonotype ranks as medium-sized. The V gene is TRBV28, the J gene TRBJ2-7, with 9 bases identical to TRBD2. Germline V gene lookup returns CDR1 MDHEN and CDR2 SYDVKM. V dropped 10 bases and J dropped 0; count of bases not matched to a gene: 4. This CDR3 contains 13 residues. DNA for the CDR3: TGTGCCACCCTAGCGGGGAGCTCCTACGAGCAGTACTTC. Translated: CATLAGSSYEQYF.

The chain carries TRBV4-1 and TRBJ2-3; the match to TRBD2 covers 8 bases. CDR3 size: 17 residues. CDR1 is MGHRA, CDR2 YSYEKL, per germline. The V gene end was trimmed by 4 bases and the J gene end by 2 bases; junction bases not matched to a gene: 11. As DNA, the CDR3 is TGCGCCAGCAGCCCCACCCGTCTAGCGGGCCCCACAGATACGCAGTATTTT. Its protein is CASSPTRLAGPTDTQYF.

The chain is built from TRBV6-6 and TRBJ2-2, with TRBD1 identical over 10 bases. The V segment lost 4 bases and the J segment 5 bases; nucleotides outside the gene matches: 10. The length of the CDR3 is 17 residues. The germline V gene encodes CDR1 MNHNY and CDR2 SVGAGI (reference sequence). The CDR3 coding sequence is TGTGCCAGCAGTTCTGCGGCCGGGACAGGGGTGACCGGGGAGCTGTTTTTT. It specifies CASSSAAGTGVTGELFF.

This clonotype was counted ten times or more. V gene TRBV20-1 combines with J gene TRBJ1-1; no clear D. The V end was cut by 4 bases, the J end by 0 bases, with 9 bases between. Germline loops: CDR1 DFQATT, CDR2 SNEGSKA (reference sequence). CDR3 length equals 13 residues. The CDR3 reads CSAIAGMNTEAFF. The CDR3, as DNA: TGCAGTGCTATCGCGGGAATGAACACTGAAGCTTTCTTT.

Many counts were recorded for this clonotype. The chain links TRBV25-1 to TRBJ2-1; D gene uncertain. CDR1 is MGHDK, CDR2 SYGVNS, per germline. V was trimmed by 0 bases and J by 6 bases, leaving 15 bases between them. This CDR3 has 16 residues. Written as DNA, the CDR3 is TGTGCCAGCAGTGAATATAAAGGGATCAAAGGCAATGAGCAGTTCTTC. This translates into CASSEYKGIKGNEQFF.

This clonotype is labeled medium-sized (0.01 to 0.1%). The chain couples TRBV5-5 to TRBJ1-1, with unresolved D. In germline, CDR1 is SGHKS, CDR2 YYEKEE (reference sequence). V was pared by 5 bases and J by 5 bases, with 10 bases between. The CDR3 totals 12 residues. The CDR3 nucleotides read TGTGCCAGCAGGTCTCCCGGGACTGAAGCTTTCTTT. Its translation: CASRSPGTEAFF.

CDR3: CSASDPDWTSGRFGNNEQFF. DNA of the CDR3: TGCAGTGCTAGCGACCCGGACTGGACTAGCGGGAGGTTCGGAAACAATGAGCAGTTCTTC. The V call is TRBV20-1, the J call TRBJ2-1; 14 bases are a match to TRBD2. Trimming took 3 bases from V and 5 from J; bases not matched to a gene: 18. The CDR3 is made up of 20 amino acids. Germline V CDR1 and CDR2: DFQATT, SNEGSKA (reference sequence).

This clonotype occurred a few times. The chain couples TRBV5-1 to TRBJ2-1; 7 bases align to TRBD2. Unmatched junction bases numbered 6, after V lost 0 bases and J lost 9 bases. Looked up from germline, CDR1 is SGHRS and CDR2 is YFSETQ. The CDR3 covers 14 residues. CDR3 nucleotides: TGCGCCAGCAGCTTGGCGGGAGGCCTCGGTGAGCAGTTCTTC. Amino acid sequence: CASSLAGGLGEQFF. The full variable domain, rest sourced from reference TRBV5-1 and TRBJ2-1, is KAGVTQTPRYLIKTRGQQVTLSCSPISGHRSVSWYQQTPGQGLQFLFEYFSETQRNKGNFPGRFSGRQFSNSRSEMNVSTLELGDSALYLCASSLAGGLGEQFFGPGTRLTVL.

This clonotype was detected ten times or more. The chain recombines TRBV5-4 with TRBJ2-5, with 7 bases fitting TRBD1. CDR1 and CDR2 (germline): SGHNT, YYREEE (reference sequence). The length of the CDR3 is 14 residues. V lost 4 bases, J lost 2 bases, and 5 bases stayed unmatched. The CDR3 DNA reads as TGTGCCAGCAGCCAGGGACAGAATCAAGAGACCCAGTACTTC. Amino acids: CASSQGQNQETQYF.

By share, this clonotype ranks as medium-sized (0.01 to 0.1%). V is TRBV28 and J is TRBJ2-5; D might be TRBD2 (5 bases). The germline V gene has CDR1 MDHEN and CDR2 SYDVKM. The CDR3 consists of 12 residues. V was shortened by 3 bases and J by 5 bases, with 7 bases between the two germline ends. The CDR3 coding sequence is TGTGCCAGCAGTTTGAGGGCGGAGACCCAGTACTTC. Its protein is CASSLRAETQYF. Using reference TRBV28 and TRBJ2-5 for the parts outside the CDR3, the full variable domain is DVKVTQSSRYLVKRTGEKVFLECVQDMDHENMFWYRQDPGLGLRLIYFSYDVKMKEKGDIPEGYSVSREKKERFSLILESASTNQTSMYLCASSLRAETQYFGPGTRLLVL.

The J gene is TRBJ2-7, the V gene TRBV3-1; D gene unclear. CDR3 length: 17 residues. V gave up 5 bases and J gave up 0 bases, with 20 bases separating them. CDR1 LGHDT and CDR2 YNNKEL come from the germline V gene (reference sequence). CDR3 DNA: TGTGCCAGCAGCGGATACTCTCGAGGCTCATCCTCCTACGAGCAGTACTTC. This sequence encodes CASSGYSRGSSSYEQYF.

This clonotype occurred many times. The chain employs TRBV20-1 and TRBJ1-4; the D gene is possibly TRBD1 (5 bases). The CDR3 sequence is 15 residues long. V gave up 3 bases and J gave up 8 bases, with 19 bases separating them. CDR1 DFQATT and CDR2 SNEGSKA come from the germline V gene (reference sequence). The CDR3 reads CSASPLGQGGEKLFF. In DNA, the CDR3 is TGCAGTGCTAGCCCTCTTGGGCAGGGAGGGGAAAAACTGTTTTTT.

This clonotype was seen a handful of times. The genes are TRBV3-1 and TRBJ2-2; 8 bases are shared with TRBD1. CDR3 length equals 15 residues. Germline CDR1 reads LGHDT; CDR2 reads YNNKEL (reference sequence). The J segment lost 0 bases and the V segment lost 6 bases, leaving 3 bases of the junction unmatched. The chain's CDR3 is CASRSGQANTGELFF. The CDR3 DNA follows: TGTGCCAGCAGATCGGGACAGGCGAACACCGGGGAGCTGTTTTTT.